The 9 T cell receptor beta chains reported below all come from one sample, sequenced in a study of T cells in Graves' hyperthyroidism and ophthalmopathy. RNA transcripts gave rise to amplified TCR beta CDR3 regions. First-round RT-PCR targeting the TCR CDR3 was performed with the HTBI primer set. TCRdb independently ran MiXCR on the multiplex PCR reads; one entry per CDR3 protein. The sample yields fewer than 600,000 distinct CDR3 sequences, less than 15% seen once. Sequenced input: blood. Every receptor here comes from a woman aged 35 to 49 with Graves' hyperthyroidism.

This clonotype was recorded at least ten times. The V and J genes are TRBV11-1 and TRBJ1-1; D perhaps matches TRBD1 (5 bases). This CDR3 spans 15 amino acids. V was pared by 5 bases and J by 3 bases, with 16 bases between. The germline V gene encodes CDR1 SGHAT and CDR2 FQDESV (reference sequence). CDR3 residues: CASSPDNGADTEAFF. In DNA, the CDR3 is TGTGCCAGCAGCCCCGACAACGGGGCGGACACTGAAGCTTTCTTT.

This clonotype was recorded many times. This chain's CDR3 is CASSLEAGLVTGELFF. The CDR3, as DNA: TGCGCCAGCAGCTTGGAAGCAGGGCTGGTCACCGGGGAGCTGTTTTTT. The gene calls are TRBV5-1 and TRBJ2-2, with D possibly matching TRBD1 (5 bases). The CDR3 is made up of 16 amino acids. Germline assignment: CDR1 SGHRS and CDR2 YFSETQ. Trimming pared 0 bases from V and 4 bases from J, leaving 13 bases between.

The table lists this clonotype with many counts. The DNA for the CDR3 is TGTGCCAGCAGCTTAGGACGCGGGAGACCCACAGATACGCAGTATTTT. Translated: CASSLGRGRPTDTQYF. The chain uses TRBV7-8 and TRBJ2-3, with 7 bases lining up with TRBD2. J lost 2 bases, V lost 1 base, and 6 bases had no gene match. The CDR3 loop spans 16 amino acids. Germline-derived CDR1 and CDR2 are SGHVS and FQNEAQ. The variable domain in full, with the rest retrieved from reference TRBV7-8 and TRBJ2-3, is GAGVSQSPRYKVAKRGQDVALRCDPISGHVSLFWYQQALGQGPEFLTYFQNEAQLDKSGLPSDRFFAERPEGSVSTLKIQRTQQEDSAVYLCASSLGRGRPTDTQYFGPGTRLTVL.

This clonotype occurred many times. The rearrangement uses TRBV12-3 or TRBV12-4 and TRBJ2-7, with no clear D. The V end lost 0 bases, the J end lost 6 bases, and 9 bases lay between the germline ends. The CDR3 runs 13 residues. CDR3 loop: CASSLAGYGEQYF. In nucleotides, the CDR3 is TGTGCCAGCAGTTTAGCAGGGTACGGCGAGCAGTACTTC.

In its sample, this clonotype was seen many times. CDR3 residues: CASSPRTGKTYEQYF. The CDR3, as DNA: TGCGCCAGCAGCCCCCGGACAGGGAAAACCTACGAGCAGTACTTC. This rearrangement joins TRBV4-1 to TRBJ2-7, with 8 positions matching TRBD1. CDR1 is MGHRA and CDR2 is YSYEKL in the germline V gene. V lost 4 bases to trimming and J lost 2 bases; unmatched junction nucleotides: 7. This CDR3 has 15 amino acids.

This clonotype was seen a handful of times. The chain couples TRBV25-1 to TRBJ2-7; 13 bases align to TRBD2. Germline V gene data show CDR1 as MGHDK and CDR2 as SYGVNS. V trimming: 7 bases; J trimming: 6 bases; junction bases outside the gene matches: 6. The CDR3 has 14 residues. The CDR3 sequence: CASTPGLAGTEQYF. The CDR3 DNA is TGTGCCAGCACCCCGGGACTAGCGGGAACCGAGCAGTACTTC.

This clonotype appeared a few times. The chain combines TRBV10-1 with TRBJ2-7, with D possibly TRBD2 on 5 matching bases. V was shortened by 3 bases and J by 3 bases, with 6 bases between the two germline ends. The CDR3 has 12 residues. Germline loops: CDR1 WNHNN, CDR2 SYGVQD (reference sequence). CDR3 loop: CASSDGNYEQYF. The CDR3 DNA follows: TGCGCCAGCAGTGACGGGAACTACGAGCAGTACTTC.

This clonotype has at least ten counts. The chain recombines TRBV6-2 or TRBV6-3 with TRBJ1-1, with D possibly being TRBD1 (6 bases). This CDR3 region has 14 residues. The germline V gene has CDR1 MNHEY and CDR2 SVGEGT. Trimming removed 7 bases at V and 0 bases at J, with 12 bases between. The CDR3 loop reads CASTRGPMNTEAFF. The DNA of the CDR3 is TGTGCCAGCACCAGGGGACCCATGAACACTGAAGCTTTCTTT.

This clonotype has ten or more counts. The chain has TRBV2 and TRBJ2-7; D perhaps matches TRBD1 (6 bases). The germline V gene encodes CDR1 SNHLY and CDR2 FYNNEI. Trimming pared 3 bases from V and 1 base from J, leaving 10 bases between. CDR3 length: 14 amino acids. CDR3 sequence: CASSDSTGSYEQYF. CDR3 DNA sequence: TGTGCCAGCAGTGATTCGACAGGTTCCTACGAGCAGTACTTC.